Below, 24 T cell receptor beta chains from the same sample are listed, as sequenced in a study of blood T cell repertoires in COVID-19. Some clones are missing from TCRdb's copy, which holds only in-frame ones; the method was immunoSEQ multiplex PCR. The sample yields around 220,000 clones, nearly 90% seen once. Sequencing was carried out using PBMCs or T cells enriched from blood (not recorded which). The receptor set was obtained from a man aged 25 to 40 who had been exposed to COVID-19.

The rearrangement joins TRBV7-2 to TRBJ1-1, with D perhaps TRBD1 (6 bases). This CDR3 is built from 14 residues. The germline CDR1 and CDR2 sequences are SGHTA and FQGNSA. V gave up 7 bases and J gave up 5 bases, with 17 bases separating them. CDR3 coding DNA: TGTGCCAGCACCCTCGGGGGCGGGAGGACTGAAGCTTTCTTT. Amino acids: CASTLGGGRTEAFF.

The rearrangement links TRBV5-4 to TRBJ2-5, with D perhaps matching TRBD1 (6 bases). V lost 3 bases to trimming and J lost 2 bases, with 11 bases between them. In germline, CDR1 is SGHNT, CDR2 YYREEE (reference sequence). The CDR3 runs 14 residues. This CDR3 reads CASSSGQSQETQYF. CDR3 bases: TGTGCCAGCAGCTCTGGACAGTCACAAGAGACCCAGTACTTC. Together with reference TRBV5-4 and TRBJ2-5, the CDR3 gives the full variable domain: ETGVTQSPTHLIKTRGQQVTLRCSSQSGHNTVSWYQQALGQGPQFIFQYYREEENGRGNFPPRFSGLQFPNYSSELNVNALELDDSALYLCASSSGQSQETQYFGPGTRLLVL.

In this sample, this clone turned up once. This chain connects TRBV2 to TRBJ2-1, with 8 bases lining up with TRBD1. Trimming cost V 4 bases and J 2 bases; bases outside gene matches: 13. The CDR3 is made up of 18 amino acids. Germline-derived CDR1 and CDR2 are SNHLY and FYNNEI. The CDR3 region has the DNA TGTGCCAGCAGTGGTGACCCCCGACAGGGGAACACCTACAATGAGCAGTTCTTC. Translating gives CASSGDPRQGNTYNEQFF.

The chain uses TRBV19 and TRBJ2-2; no definite D call. Germline values: CDR1 LNHDA, CDR2 SQIVND (reference sequence). The CDR3 spans 14 residues. V was pared by 5 bases and J by 3 bases, with 10 bases between. The CDR3: CASSLTADTGELFF. For the CDR3, the DNA is TGTGCCAGTAGTCTTACGGCGGACACCGGGGAGCTGTTTTTT.

The V call is TRBV11-2, the J call TRBJ2-3; 13 bases are a match to TRBD2. This CDR3 comprises 16 residues. Germline CDR1 is SGHAT and CDR2 is FQNNGV. V gave up 5 bases and J gave up 5 bases; unmatched junction bases: 7. The DNA of the CDR3 is TGTGCCAGCAGCGCTCGACTAGCGGGGGGTTTAGATACGCAGTATTTT. Protein sequence: CASSARLAGGLDTQYF.

The rearrangement uses TRBV27 and TRBJ1-1, with TRBD1 as a possible D gene (5 bases). With 9 bases removed from V and 0 bases from J, the gap between germline ends came to 14 bases. This CDR3 comprises 14 residues. CDR1 and CDR2 from the germline V gene are MNHEY and SMNVEV (reference sequence). CDR3 DNA: TGTGCCAGTAGGGGAGGGTTACTGAACACTGAAGCTTTCTTT. It is translated as CASRGGLLNTEAFF.

The V gene is TRBV9, the J gene TRBJ2-5; D is unresolved. Germline V CDR1 and CDR2: SGDLS, YYNGEE. The V end was cut by 0 bases, the J end by 5 bases, with 11 bases between. The CDR3 is made up of 14 amino acids. The CDR3 DNA is TGTGCCAGCAGCGTAGGGAACAGCCTGGAGACCCAGTACTTC. Translation: CASSVGNSLETQYF.

This clone has only one observation. This chain connects TRBV30 to TRBJ1-6; 8 bases match TRBD1. Germline V gene lookup returns CDR1 GTSNPN and CDR2 SVGIG (reference sequence). V trimming: 7 bases; J trimming: 9 bases; junction bases outside the gene matches: 11. The CDR3 has 14 amino acids. The DNA of the CDR3 is TGTGCCTTCCATGATCAGGGGGCAAGTTCACCCCTCCACTTT. Protein sequence: CAFHDQGASSPLHF.

This chain connects TRBV4-1 to TRBJ1-3; a weak D match, TRBD1 (5 bases). The V gene lost 1 base and the J gene lost 0 bases, with 13 bases spanning the gap. The germline CDR1 and CDR2 sequences are MGHRA and YSYEKL. CDR3 length equals 17 residues. The CDR3 DNA reads TGCGCCAGCAGCCAAGGGCGGGGCCGGTACTCTGGAAACACCATATATTTT. Its protein is CASSQGRGRYSGNTIYF.

V is TRBV2 and J is TRBJ1-6, with D perhaps matching TRBD1 (5 bases). Trimming stripped 8 bases from V and 3 bases from J, with 11 bases between. Germline V CDR1 and CDR2: SNHLY, FYNNEI. CDR3 length: 14 amino acids. CDR3 amino acids: CASGGGGYNSPLHF. Written as DNA, the CDR3 is TGTGCCAGCGGCGGGGGGGGCTATAATTCACCCCTCCACTTT.

The chain joins TRBV3-1 (or the pseudogene TRBV3-2) to TRBJ1-5, with D perhaps TRBD1 (6 bases). V was pared by 2 bases and J by 5 bases, with 13 bases between. CDR3 length: 15 amino acids. Germline V gene lookup returns CDR1 LGHDT and CDR2 YNNKEL (reference sequence). As DNA, the CDR3 is TGTGCCAGCAGCCAATCCGGGACAAGGCATCAGCCCCAGCATTTT. Translation: CASSQSGTRHQPQHF.

This chain connects TRBV9 to TRBJ1-3; D is uncertain. The CDR3 consists of 13 residues. Germline values: CDR1 SGDLS, CDR2 YYNGEE. V lost 4 bases, J lost 4 bases, and 9 bases lay in between. The CDR3 spells CASSLGLGNTIYF. CDR3 bases: TGTGCCAGCAGCCTCGGACTGGGAAACACCATATATTTT.

The V and J genes are TRBV5-5 and TRBJ1-6, with D perhaps TRBD1 (5 bases). This CDR3 is 16 amino acids long. Per germline, CDR1 SGHKS and CDR2 YYEKEE (reference sequence). Trimming removed 0 bases from V and 8 bases from J, with 15 bases in between. For the CDR3, the DNA is TGTGCCAGCAGCTTGGCCGGAGGGGCCAGTCATTCACCCCTCCACTTT. It is translated as CASSLAGGASHSPLHF.

The V and J genes are TRBV20-1 and TRBJ2-3, with a possible D match to TRBD1 (6 bases). Germline CDR1 DFQATT, CDR2 SNEGSKA (reference sequence). Trimming left V 3 bases short and J 5 bases short, with 12 bases between. This CDR3 comprises 13 residues. CDR3 nucleotide sequence: TGCAGTGCTAGTGTGGGGGCCGGAGATACGCAGTATTTT. Translating it yields CSASVGAGDTQYF.

This chain joins TRBV7-2 and TRBJ2-4, with TRBD1 matching over 9 bases. The CDR3 totals 16 residues. Germline V CDR1 and CDR2: SGHTA, FQGNSA. Trimming at V came to 5 bases and at J to 0 bases, leaving 5 bases not matched to a gene. The CDR3 coding sequence is TGTGCCAGCAGCGTAAGACAGGGGGGAGCCAAAAACATTCAGTACTTC. Amino acid sequence: CASSVRQGGAKNIQYF.

In DNA, the CDR3 is TGTGCCAGCAATCCGGGCAGGGGACGGGGTGAAAAACTGTTTTTT. Translated: CASNPGRGRGEKLFF. This rearrangement joins TRBV28 to TRBJ1-4, with D tentatively TRBD1 (6 bases). V dropped 7 bases and J dropped 7 bases, with 19 bases sitting between them. The CDR3 spans 15 residues. Germline assignment: CDR1 MDHEN and CDR2 SYDVKM.

The chain recombines TRBV5-8 with TRBJ2-1; D is uncertain. CDR1 SGHTS and CDR2 YDEGEE come from the germline V gene. This CDR3 contains 15 residues. V was cut by 0 bases and J by 0 bases, with 7 bases left in between. CDR3 amino acids: CASSLGSSSYNEQFF. Here the CDR3 DNA reads TGTGCCAGCAGCTTGGGTAGTAGCTCCTACAATGAGCAGTTCTTC.

The rearrangement uses TRBV6-1 and TRBJ2-1, with 7 bases fitting TRBD2. There are 16 residues in the CDR3. Germline assignment: CDR1 MNHNS and CDR2 SASEGT. V shed 2 bases, J shed 1 base, and the junction held 5 bases outside the gene matches. CDR3 protein: CASSERGGVSYNEQFF. In DNA, the CDR3 is TGTGCCAGCAGTGAACGTGGGGGGGTTTCCTACAATGAGCAGTTCTTC.

V gene TRBV9 combines with J gene TRBJ2-2; 9 bases match TRBD1. The CDR3 extends over 13 amino acids. CDR1 and CDR2 (germline): SGDLS, YYNGEE. V shed 4 bases, J shed 7 bases, and the junction held 2 bases outside the gene matches. The CDR3 DNA reads as TGTGCCAGCAGCCCGACAGGGGGCGGGGAGCTGTTTTTT. This codes for CASSPTGGGELFF.

The chain combines TRBV24-1 with TRBJ1-1; D may be TRBD1 (6 bases). V was clipped by 4 bases and J by 1 base, with 6 bases between them. This CDR3 spans 13 amino acids. The germline V gene has CDR1 KGHDR and CDR2 SFDVKD. The CDR3 here is CATSDRGNTEAFF. CDR3 coding DNA: TGTGCCACCAGTGACAGGGGGAACACTGAAGCTTTCTTT.

The chain recombines TRBV19 with TRBJ2-5; maybe TRBD1 (6 bases). Germline CDR1 is LNHDA and CDR2 is SQIVND (reference sequence). The CDR3 has 14 amino acids. The V and J ends lost 3 bases and 1 base respectively, with 9 bases between them. The CDR3, as DNA: TGTGCCAGTAGTATCGGACAGTCCCAAGAGACCCAGTACTTC. Encoded protein: CASSIGQSQETQYF.

The CDR3 here is CSASDDRAGFYGYTF. CDR3 nucleotide sequence: TGCAGTGCTAGTGACGACAGGGCAGGATTCTATGGCTACACCTTC. The chain uses TRBV20-1 and TRBJ1-2; 7 bases align to TRBD1. CDR1 DFQATT and CDR2 SNEGSKA come from the germline V gene (reference sequence). This CDR3 spans 15 amino acids. V shed 3 bases and J 4 bases; nucleotides not matched to a gene: 11.

This clone turned up a few times. The J gene is TRBJ2-5, the V gene TRBV29-1; a possible D gene is TRBD1 (5 bases). The CDR3 sequence is 12 residues long. In germline, CDR1 is SQVTM, CDR2 ANQGSEA. The ends were cut back, 4 bases at V and 3 bases at J, with 9 bases in the middle. The chain's CDR3 is CSVATVEETQYF. The CDR3 DNA reads TGCAGCGTTGCGACAGTCGAAGAGACCCAGTACTTC.

This sequence joins TRBV11-2 and TRBJ2-5; D gene uncertain. V lost 3 bases to trimming and J lost 5 bases, with 7 bases between them. From germline, CDR1 is SGHAT and CDR2 FQNNGV. The CDR3 has 12 amino acids. This CDR3 is CASSLVRETQYF. The CDR3 region has the DNA TGTGCCAGCAGCTTGGTACGGGAGACCCAGTACTTC.